Detailed here is one TCR beta chain. Some clones are missing from TCRdb's copy, which holds only in-frame ones; the method was immunoSEQ multiplex PCR. The profile shows 64,000 or so clones, approximately 91% of them singletons. These data come from a study of blood T cell repertoires in COVID-19. The J segment lost 6 bases and the V segment lost 8 bases, leaving 12 bases of the junction unmatched. The CDR3 sequence is 15 residues long. The germline gives CDR1 MNHEY, CDR2 SMNVEV (reference sequence). Material: peripheral blood. This clonotype originated in a human donor in a cohort sampled during active COVID-19. The gene calls are TRBV27 and TRBJ2-1; 8 bases align to TRBD2. DNA of the CDR3: TGTGCCAGCGGTGCGGCACTAGCGGCACTCAATGAGCAGTTCTTC. As protein: CASGAALAALNEQFF.